The next 28 T cell receptor beta chains were all read from a single sample in a study of CD8 T cells in ankylosing spondylitis. TCRdb redid the calling of the 5' RACE reads with MiXCR, one entry per CDR3 protein. The table records approximately 240,000 distinct CDR3 sequences, 20% to 30% of them present only once. Sequenced sample: blood, either unsorted or a sorted T cell fraction (not recorded which). The receptor source for this set is a male donor with ankylosing spondylitis or in good health (not recorded which).

The table lists this clonotype with a few counts. The chain has TRBV10-3 and TRBJ2-1, with D maybe TRBD2 (6 bases). The CDR3 has 15 residues. Germline V gene data show CDR1 as ENHRY and CDR2 as SYGVKD. V lost 4 bases and J lost 5, with 15 bases in between. The chain's CDR3 is CAISGTTSSHNEQFF. The DNA for the CDR3 is TGTGCCATCAGTGGTACAACTAGCAGTCACAATGAGCAGTTCTTC.

The sample holds a few counts of this clonotype. The chain combines TRBV29-1 with TRBJ2-7; 10 bases are a match to TRBD1. Germline lookup yields CDR1 SQVTM and CDR2 ANQGSEA. This CDR3 is 15 amino acids long. V lost 2 bases, J lost 5 bases, and 9 bases stayed unmatched. The CDR3: CSVEPRGTGDNEQYF. The CDR3 region has the DNA TGCAGCGTTGAACCCCGGGGGACAGGGGACAACGAGCAGTACTTC.

V and J are TRBV18 and TRBJ2-7; D unresolved. Germline V lookup: CDR1 KGHSH, CDR2 LQKENI. CDR3 length equals 13 residues. Trimming pared 0 bases from V and 2 bases from J, leaving 5 bases between. The CDR3 here is CASSPPRTYEQYF. CDR3 sequence (DNA): TGTGCCAGCTCACCACCTCGGACCTACGAGCAGTACTTC.

This clonotype occurred many times. This chain uses TRBV5-1 with TRBJ2-5; 9 bases align to TRBD2. Trimming removed 4 bases from V and 5 bases from J; junction bases left unmatched: 15. The CDR3 extends over 17 amino acids. Germline-derived CDR1 and CDR2 are SGHRS and YFSETQ. CDR3 in amino acids: CASSHGLAGTEWETQYF. DNA of the CDR3: TGCGCCAGCAGCCACGGTCTAGCGGGGACGGAATGGGAGACCCAGTACTTC.

V usage is TRBV12-3 or TRBV12-4 and J usage is TRBJ1-1; 7 bases line up with TRBD1. V dropped 5 bases and J dropped 3; count of bases not matched to a gene: 6. The CDR3 spans 14 residues. CDR3: CASSPDRADTEAFF. CDR3 nucleotides: TGTGCCAGCAGTCCCGACAGGGCGGACACTGAAGCTTTCTTT.

About this clonotype: A read error may produce the germline difference seen at one junction end. The chain employs TRBV20-1 and TRBJ1-1; D is unresolved. This CDR3 has 14 amino acids. Germline lookup yields CDR1 DFQATT and CDR2 SNEGSKA (reference sequence). The CDR3 sequence: CSARAGPPNTEAFF. CDR3 in DNA: TGCAGTGCAAGAGCCGGGCCACCGAACACTGAAGCTTTCTTT.

This clonotype was seen ten or more times. J is TRBJ1-5 and V is TRBV20-1; TRBD1 matches at 7 bases. The CDR3 is 15 amino acids. Looked up from germline, CDR1 is DFQATT and CDR2 is SNEGSKA (reference sequence). Trimming at V came to 3 bases and at J to 4 bases, leaving 9 bases not matched to a gene. The CDR3 reads CSASKRQGGNQPQHF. The CDR3 nucleotides are TGCAGTGCTAGCAAAAGACAGGGCGGGAATCAGCCCCAGCATTTT.

The chain is built from TRBV5-1 and TRBJ2-7, with D possibly matching TRBD2 (5 bases). The CDR3 runs 14 residues. Between the trimmed V and J ends, which lost 0 bases and 3 bases, there was a span of 10 bases. Germline lookup yields CDR1 SGHRS and CDR2 YFSETQ. The CDR3 sequence is CASSLAGNLYEQYF. DNA of the CDR3: TGCGCCAGCAGCTTGGCGGGGAACCTCTACGAGCAGTACTTC.

This clonotype turned up a few times. V gene TRBV12-3 or TRBV12-4 combines with J gene TRBJ2-1; TRBD1 matches at 9 bases. V trimming: 1 base; J trimming: 9 bases; junction bases outside the gene matches: 7. This CDR3 has 15 amino acids. The CDR3 DNA sequence: TGTGCCAGCAGTTTAGGGGGACAGGGTTGGAGTGAGCAGTTCTTC. This sequence encodes CASSLGGQGWSEQFF.

This clonotype was seen at least ten times. The chain carries TRBV4-1 and TRBJ1-4, with a weak D call TRBD1 (5 bases). Germline V CDR1 and CDR2: MGHRA, YSYEKL. The CDR3 contains 19 residues. With 0 bases removed from V and 8 bases from J, the gap between germline ends came to 25 bases. The CDR3 DNA reads TGCGCCAGCAGCCAAGATCCGGGAGAAGCGGATCCGGAGGGGGAAAAACTGTTTTTT. Residues: CASSQDPGEADPEGEKLFF.

The rearrangement joins TRBV6-1 to TRBJ2-1; the match to TRBD2 covers 8 bases. The germline V gene has CDR1 MNHNS and CDR2 SASEGT. V shed 7 bases, J shed 4 bases, and the junction held 6 bases outside the gene matches. This CDR3 has 14 amino acids. CDR3 bases: TGTGCCAGCAAACGGGAGGGAGGATACAATGAGCAGTTCTTC. Protein: CASKREGGYNEQFF.

This clonotype was seen repeatedly, ten times or more. The gene calls are TRBV20-1 and TRBJ2-5; maybe TRBD2 (7 bases). The germline V gene encodes CDR1 DFQATT and CDR2 SNEGSKA (reference sequence). CDR3 length equals 13 residues. With 3 bases removed from V and 5 bases from J, the gap between germline ends came to 13 bases. CDR3 region: CSASGGQGETQYF. The CDR3 nucleotides read TGCAGTGCTAGCGGGGGGCAGGGGGAGACCCAGTACTTC.

As DNA, the CDR3 is TGTGCCAGCAGTTTAGCCGAGGGGCCATACAATGAGCAGTTCTTC. Translating it yields CASSLAEGPYNEQFF. The chain has TRBV12-3 or TRBV12-4 and TRBJ2-1, with D tentatively TRBD1 or TRBD2 (5 bases each). Trimming stripped 0 bases from V and 4 bases from J, with 10 bases between. CDR3 size: 15 residues.

Only one count was recorded for this clonotype. The chain is built from TRBV12-3 or TRBV12-4 and TRBJ2-5, with D maybe TRBD1 (6 bases). Between the trimmed V and J ends, which lost 5 bases and 3 bases, there was a span of 7 bases. The CDR3 covers 12 residues. The CDR3 region has the DNA TGTGCCAGCAGTCGACAGGAAGAGACCCAGTACTTC. This codes for CASSRQEETQYF.

This clonotype was detected a few times. Just one base apart from a much larger clone, this may be a read error. V gene TRBV20-1 combines with J gene TRBJ2-5, with 9 bases fitting TRBD1. Germline loops: CDR1 DFQATT, CDR2 SNEGSKA (reference sequence). The CDR3 covers 16 residues. The CDR3 reads CCARPSAGTGQETQYF. CDR3 DNA sequence: TGCTGTGCTAGGCCTAGTGCCGGGACAGGGCAAGAGACCCAGTACTTC.

The V call is TRBV7-6, the J call TRBJ2-2; D is unresolved. Trimming took 0 bases from V and 4 from J, leaving 6 bases between them. CDR3 length equals 14 residues. Germline assignment: CDR1 SGHVS and CDR2 FNYEAQ. The CDR3 region is CASSLATGTGELFF. CDR3 nucleotide sequence: TGTGCCAGCAGCTTAGCGACGGGCACCGGGGAGCTGTTTTTT.

This clonotype appeared a few times. The chain carries TRBV6-1 and TRBJ2-3; possibly TRBD1 for D (5 bases). V lost 6 bases and J lost 2, with 9 bases in between. Germline CDR1 and CDR2: MNHNS and SASEGT. This CDR3 spans 13 amino acids. The CDR3 DNA reads TGTGCCAGCAGGCCAGGGTTCACAGATACGCAGTATTTT. It is translated as CASRPGFTDTQYF.

At least ten counts were recorded for this clonotype. The gene calls are TRBV7-3 and TRBJ2-3, with a weak D call TRBD2 (5 bases). The CDR3 length is 18 residues. The V and J ends lost 2 bases and 2 bases respectively, with 20 bases between them. The germline gives CDR1 SGHTA, CDR2 FQGTGA. The CDR3 sequence is CASSLWRVGRSYTDTQYF. In DNA form, the CDR3 reads TGTGCCAGCAGCTTATGGCGGGTCGGCAGGTCGTACACAGATACGCAGTATTTT.

The rearrangement joins TRBV4-1 to TRBJ2-7; the match to TRBD1 covers 9 bases. Germline values: CDR1 MGHRA, CDR2 YSYEKL. The trim removed 3 bases at V and 4 bases at J, leaving 7 bases unmatched. The CDR3 extends over 15 amino acids. CDR3 sequence (DNA): TGCGCCAGCAGCCAGACCGGGACAGGGCCTTACGAGCAGTACTTC. Protein: CASSQTGTGPYEQYF.

There are many counts of this clonotype. J is TRBJ2-3 and V is TRBV20-1, with D maybe TRBD2 (7 bases). The CDR3 is made up of 15 amino acids. Germline V gives CDR1 DFQATT, CDR2 SNEGSKA (reference sequence). Trimming pared 3 bases from V and 4 bases from J, leaving 17 bases between. As DNA, the CDR3 is TGCAGTGCTAGGATGTGGGGGGGCAAAGCAGATACGCAGTATTTT. This codes for CSARMWGGKADTQYF.

The gene calls are TRBV7-2 and TRBJ2-7; tentatively, D is TRBD1 or TRBD2 (5 bases each). CDR3 length equals 13 residues. Trimming removed 4 bases at V and 3 bases at J, with 10 bases between. Germline CDR1 is SGHTA and CDR2 is FQGNSA. The CDR3 DNA reads as TGTGCCAGCAGCTCCTGGGGGATCTACGAGCAGTACTTC. Its translation: CASSSWGIYEQYF.

This clonotype has just a few counts. The CDR3 spells CASSVGLVINEQFF. CDR3 nucleotides: TGTGCCAGCAGCGTGGGACTAGTGATCAATGAGCAGTTCTTC. The rearrangement uses TRBV9 and TRBJ2-1, with TRBD2 identical over 8 bases. J was trimmed by 6 bases and V by 2 bases; bases with no gene match: 4. Germline CDR1 reads SGDLS; CDR2 reads YYNGEE. The CDR3 extends over 14 amino acids.

This clonotype was counted many times. The chain joins TRBV12-3 or TRBV12-4 to TRBJ2-5; D might be TRBD1 (5 bases). Trimming took 2 bases from V and 0 from J, leaving 13 bases between them. The CDR3 length is 16 residues. CDR3 in amino acids: CASSLRRQSYQETQYF. In DNA, the CDR3 is TGTGCCAGCAGTTTAAGGCGACAGTCGTACCAAGAGACCCAGTACTTC.

This rearrangement joins TRBV7-9 to TRBJ2-5; 8 bases are a match to TRBD2. V gave up 2 bases and J gave up 5 bases; unmatched junction bases: 13. This CDR3 is 17 amino acids long. Germline assignment: CDR1 SEHNR and CDR2 FQNEAQ (reference sequence). The CDR3: CASSLRGSGASGETQYF. The CDR3 coding sequence is TGTGCCAGCAGCTTAAGGGGTAGCGGGGCCAGCGGGGAGACCCAGTACTTC. Together with reference TRBV7-9 and TRBJ2-5, the CDR3 gives the full variable domain: DTGVSQNPRHKITKRGQNVTFRCDPISEHNRLYWYRQTLGQGPEFLTYFQNEAQLEKSRLLSDRFSAERPKGSFSTLEIQRTEQGDSAMYLCASSLRGSGASGETQYFGPGTRLLVL.

This clonotype was recorded many times. V gene TRBV6-5 combines with J gene TRBJ1-1, with D unclear. CDR3 size: 14 residues. Per the germline V gene, CDR1 is MNHEY and CDR2 is SVGAGI. Trimming stripped 2 bases from V and 6 bases from J, with 13 bases between. CDR3 sequence: CASSYRSRWSEAFF. As DNA, the CDR3 is TGTGCCAGCAGTTACCGATCACGCTGGTCTGAAGCTTTCTTT.

This clonotype was seen at least ten times. The rearrangement uses TRBV7-2 and TRBJ1-1; D is undetermined. The V end lost 5 bases, the J end lost 0 bases, and 10 bases lay between the germline ends. This CDR3 contains 14 residues. CDR1 is SGHTA, CDR2 FQGNSA, per germline. Here the CDR3 DNA reads TGTGCCAGCAGCCCTACAGAGATGAACACTGAAGCTTTCTTT. Its translation: CASSPTEMNTEAFF.

This clonotype came up once. The V call is TRBV7-2, the J call TRBJ2-5; maybe TRBD2 (6 bases). Germline V gives CDR1 SGHTA, CDR2 FQGNSA. CDR3 length: 17 residues. V dropped 4 bases and J dropped 2 bases, with 20 bases sitting between them. The CDR3 protein is CASSSWRGKMRQETQYF. The CDR3 DNA reads as TGTGCCAGCAGCTCCTGGCGGGGCAAGATGAGACAAGAGACCCAGTACTTC.

The count of this clonotype is one. V usage is TRBV20-1 and J usage is TRBJ2-1; unclear D gene. Germline V gene lookup returns CDR1 DFQATT and CDR2 SNEGSKA (reference sequence). With 6 bases removed from V and 9 bases from J, the gap between germline ends came to 6 bases. CDR3 length: 9 residues. CDR3 in DNA: TGCAGTGCGAATTCTGAGCAGTTCTTC. Its protein product is CSANSEQFF.